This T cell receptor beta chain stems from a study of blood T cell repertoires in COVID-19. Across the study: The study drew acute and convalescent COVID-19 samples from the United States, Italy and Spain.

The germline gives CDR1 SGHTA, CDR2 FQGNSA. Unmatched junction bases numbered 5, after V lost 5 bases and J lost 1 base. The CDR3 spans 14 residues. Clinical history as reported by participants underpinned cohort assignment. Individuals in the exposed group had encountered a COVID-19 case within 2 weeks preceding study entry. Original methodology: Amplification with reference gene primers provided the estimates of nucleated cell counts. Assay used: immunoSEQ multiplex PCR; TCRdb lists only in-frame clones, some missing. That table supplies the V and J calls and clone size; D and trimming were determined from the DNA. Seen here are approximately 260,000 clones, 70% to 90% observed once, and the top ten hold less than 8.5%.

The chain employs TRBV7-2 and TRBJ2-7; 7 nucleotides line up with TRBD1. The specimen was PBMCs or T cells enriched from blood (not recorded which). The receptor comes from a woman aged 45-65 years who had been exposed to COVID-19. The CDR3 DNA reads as TGTGCCAGCAGCCCAAGACAGGGTTCCTACGAGCAGTACTTC. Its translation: CASSPRQGSYEQYF.